The present T cell receptor (beta chain) was sequenced within a study of beta chain features in type 1 diabetes. There are a few counts of this clone. TCRB transcripts that were expressed got sequenced, as all of the isolated RNA had been reverse transcribed. TCRdb keeps only in-frame clones here, not all; method: immunoSEQ multiplex PCR. The data show 200,000 to 250,000 clones, with approximately 10% seen just once and approximately 1.5% held by the top ten. The receptor was isolated from a man between 18 and 35 years old in good health. Sequences were obtained from central memory CD4+ T cells from blood.

CDR3 in amino acids: CASSLETGGVRDEQYF. The CDR3 nucleotides read TGTGCCAGCTCACTAGAGACAGGGGGCGTAAGAGACGAGCAGTACTTC. The rearrangement uses TRBV18 and TRBJ2-7; 10 nucleotides line up with TRBD1. The germline V gene has CDR1 KGHSH and CDR2 LQKENI. Unmatched junction bases numbered 11, after V lost 4 bases and J lost 5 bases. The CDR3 runs 16 residues.